The rows below give T cell receptor beta chains drawn from one sample of a study of T cell responses to AZD1222 COVID-19 vaccine. Profiling relied on immunoSEQ multiplex PCR, and the TCRdb table lists in-frame clones only, not all of them. The sample lists under 200,000 clones, less than 95% occurring once. Sequencing was performed on peripheral blood, taken on day 0 of AZD1222 vaccination. These receptors originate from an adult in good health. CDR3s include the opening cysteine and the closing phenylalanine or tryptophan. Each record gives: J gene, clone size, V gene, CDR3 protein. A clone size is listed for some rows: how often the clone was seen (once, few, many), or a class if it is expanded.

J: TRBJ2-2
size: -
V: TRBV28
CDR3: CASSLQGAGGELFF

J: TRBJ2-7
size: -
V: TRBV6-5
CDR3: CASRLDNSYEQYF

J: TRBJ2-7
size: -
V: TRBV9
CDR3: CASSVAGTDPYEQYF

J: TRBJ1-2
size: -
V: TRBV28
CDR3: CASSLNRVLNYGYTF

J: TRBJ1-2
size: once
V: TRBV19
CDR3: CASSMIGAQGTYGYTF

J: TRBJ2-1
size: -
V: TRBV7-3
CDR3: CASSPLAGGYNEQFF

J: TRBJ1-1
size: -
V: TRBV6-5
CDR3: CASSPKIGNTEAFF

J: TRBJ2-7
size: -
V: TRBV19
CDR3: CASSSGETYEQYF

J: TRBJ2-1
size: -
V: TRBV11-3
CDR3: CASSPGLAGDNEQFF

J: TRBJ2-5
size: -
V: TRBV4-2
CDR3: CASSQGGTSGRVWETQYF

J: TRBJ2-3
size: once
V: TRBV7-2
CDR3: CASSRGLAGADTQYF

J: TRBJ1-1
size: -
V: TRBV2
CDR3: CASTGTRTEAFF

J: TRBJ1-1
size: -
V: TRBV5-1
CDR3: CASSLAWGDTEAFF

J: TRBJ2-2
size: -
V: TRBV28
CDR3: CASSLTLNTGELFF

J: TRBJ2-7
size: -
V: TRBV10-3
CDR3: CAISESKKFFAGGTYEQYF

J: TRBJ2-7
size: -
V: TRBV4-1
CDR3: CASSPGVQSYEQYF

J: TRBJ1-4
size: -
V: TRBV4-1
CDR3: CASSQVLGVNEKLFF

J: TRBJ1-5
size: -
V: TRBV19
CDR3: CASPPPDRGGRQPQHF

J: TRBJ1-6
size: once
V: TRBV6-5
CDR3: CATRTVNSPLHF

J: TRBJ2-7
size: -
V: TRBV28
CDR3: CASSPGTPSYEQYF

J: TRBJ1-2
size: -
V: TRBV7-2
CDR3: CASSLDPGQGAGYTF

J: TRBJ1-1
size: -
V: TRBV19
CDR3: CASSSGRNTEAFF

J: TRBJ2-3
size: -
V: TRBV3-1/TRBV3-2
CDR3: CASSQEVLAGVGYTQYF

J: TRBJ1-6
size: -
V: TRBV5-1
CDR3: CASSLGAPTSNSPLHF

J: TRBJ1-2
size: -
V: TRBV7-9
CDR3: CASSSQTPRGNNYGYTF

J: TRBJ1-3
size: once
V: TRBV14
CDR3: CASSLDNTIYF

J: TRBJ2-6
size: -
V: TRBV5-1
CDR3: CASSLDGEPISGANVLTF

J: TRBJ2-1
size: -
V: TRBV3-1/TRBV3-2
CDR3: CASSQVSGVNEQFF

J: TRBJ2-7
size: -
V: TRBV28
CDR3: CASSGTYEQYF

J: TRBJ2-7
size: -
V: TRBV19
CDR3: CASSIKRGLLPYEQYF

J: TRBJ2-2
size: once
V: TRBV6-5
CDR3: CASSPGPDTGELFF

J: TRBJ2-7
size: -
V: TRBV4-1
CDR3: CASSTLTNNEQYF

J: TRBJ1-1
size: -
V: TRBV28
CDR3: CVAKNTEAFF

J: TRBJ1-6
size: -
V: TRBV5-1
CDR3: CASSPTGNNNSPLHF

J: TRBJ1-2
size: -
V: TRBV5-4
CDR3: CASSHRGSRITYGYTF

J: TRBJ2-1
size: -
V: TRBV14
CDR3: CASSQLYSGARYNEQFF

J: TRBJ1-2
size: -
V: TRBV10-3
CDR3: CAISESGRNYGYTF

J: TRBJ1-6
size: -
V: TRBV6-5
CDR3: CATTWTPAKVSPLHF

J: TRBJ2-2
size: -
V: TRBV5-1
CDR3: CASSPRLPGELFF

J: TRBJ1-1
size: -
V: TRBV9
CDR3: CASSPQGAANTEAFF

J: TRBJ1-2
size: -
V: TRBV6-5
CDR3: CASSPTEPNYGYTF

J: TRBJ2-3
size: -
V: TRBV5-5
CDR3: CASSLGSLLPDTQYF

J: TRBJ2-1
size: -
V: TRBV7-3
CDR3: CASSLTSGNNEQFF

J: TRBJ2-2
size: -
V: TRBV10-1
CDR3: CASSKGELNTGELFF

J: TRBJ1-2
size: -
V: TRBV7-2
CDR3: CASSQTGGISYGYTF

J: TRBJ1-1
size: -
V: TRBV19
CDR3: CASSTGDKRMNTEAFF

J: TRBJ1-5
size: -
V: TRBV5-6
CDR3: CASSRGGSSNQPQHF

J: TRBJ1-2
size: once
V: TRBV7-6
CDR3: CASSPDAGYGYTF

J: TRBJ2-3
size: -
V: TRBV10-3
CDR3: CAISDIGETFTDTQYF

J: TRBJ2-7
size: -
V: TRBV6-5
CDR3: CASTRDRSEQYF

J: TRBJ1-1
size: -
V: TRBV19
CDR3: CASSIYAGPGFMNTEAFF

J: TRBJ1-3
size: -
V: TRBV6-6
CDR3: CASSPSNSGNTIYF

J: TRBJ2-2
size: -
V: TRBV3-1/TRBV3-2
CDR3: CASSQVLGGELFF